The present entry profiles one T cell receptor beta chain with its context. As yet, its antigen is unknown. CDR3 length equals 16 residues. Germline loops: CDR1 SGHRS, CDR2 YFSETQ. The ends were cut back, 0 bases at V and 5 bases at J, with 14 bases in the middle. Profiled with immunoSEQ multiplex PCR; TCRdb holds only in-frame clones, not every one. In the table there are 150,000 or so clones, 80% to 95% of which are singletons. This sample was included in a study of T cell responses to AZD1222 COVID-19 vaccine. General study findings and limits: Possibly, clonal diversity was underestimated; donors were largely white British and included more females. Elevations in Spike-specific TCR breadth and depth followed administration of two AZD1222 doses. No day 14 peak samples; only post-peak repertoires were characterized.

The source was peripheral blood, collected on day 0 of AZD1222 vaccination. This TCR was sampled from an adult in good health. The V call is TRBV5-1, the J call TRBJ1-4, with D possibly TRBD1 on 6 matching bases. The CDR3 spells CASSLASRGLNEKLFF. The DNA of the CDR3 is TGCGCCAGCAGCTTGGCCTCCAGGGGCCTCAATGAAAAACTGTTTTTT. Variable domain in full (rest from reference TRBV5-1 and TRBJ1-4): KAGVTQTPRYLIKTRGQQVTLSCSPISGHRSVSWYQQTPGQGLQFLFEYFSETQRNKGNFPGRFSGRQFSNSRSEMNVSTLELGDSALYLCASSLASRGLNEKLFFGSGTQLSVL.